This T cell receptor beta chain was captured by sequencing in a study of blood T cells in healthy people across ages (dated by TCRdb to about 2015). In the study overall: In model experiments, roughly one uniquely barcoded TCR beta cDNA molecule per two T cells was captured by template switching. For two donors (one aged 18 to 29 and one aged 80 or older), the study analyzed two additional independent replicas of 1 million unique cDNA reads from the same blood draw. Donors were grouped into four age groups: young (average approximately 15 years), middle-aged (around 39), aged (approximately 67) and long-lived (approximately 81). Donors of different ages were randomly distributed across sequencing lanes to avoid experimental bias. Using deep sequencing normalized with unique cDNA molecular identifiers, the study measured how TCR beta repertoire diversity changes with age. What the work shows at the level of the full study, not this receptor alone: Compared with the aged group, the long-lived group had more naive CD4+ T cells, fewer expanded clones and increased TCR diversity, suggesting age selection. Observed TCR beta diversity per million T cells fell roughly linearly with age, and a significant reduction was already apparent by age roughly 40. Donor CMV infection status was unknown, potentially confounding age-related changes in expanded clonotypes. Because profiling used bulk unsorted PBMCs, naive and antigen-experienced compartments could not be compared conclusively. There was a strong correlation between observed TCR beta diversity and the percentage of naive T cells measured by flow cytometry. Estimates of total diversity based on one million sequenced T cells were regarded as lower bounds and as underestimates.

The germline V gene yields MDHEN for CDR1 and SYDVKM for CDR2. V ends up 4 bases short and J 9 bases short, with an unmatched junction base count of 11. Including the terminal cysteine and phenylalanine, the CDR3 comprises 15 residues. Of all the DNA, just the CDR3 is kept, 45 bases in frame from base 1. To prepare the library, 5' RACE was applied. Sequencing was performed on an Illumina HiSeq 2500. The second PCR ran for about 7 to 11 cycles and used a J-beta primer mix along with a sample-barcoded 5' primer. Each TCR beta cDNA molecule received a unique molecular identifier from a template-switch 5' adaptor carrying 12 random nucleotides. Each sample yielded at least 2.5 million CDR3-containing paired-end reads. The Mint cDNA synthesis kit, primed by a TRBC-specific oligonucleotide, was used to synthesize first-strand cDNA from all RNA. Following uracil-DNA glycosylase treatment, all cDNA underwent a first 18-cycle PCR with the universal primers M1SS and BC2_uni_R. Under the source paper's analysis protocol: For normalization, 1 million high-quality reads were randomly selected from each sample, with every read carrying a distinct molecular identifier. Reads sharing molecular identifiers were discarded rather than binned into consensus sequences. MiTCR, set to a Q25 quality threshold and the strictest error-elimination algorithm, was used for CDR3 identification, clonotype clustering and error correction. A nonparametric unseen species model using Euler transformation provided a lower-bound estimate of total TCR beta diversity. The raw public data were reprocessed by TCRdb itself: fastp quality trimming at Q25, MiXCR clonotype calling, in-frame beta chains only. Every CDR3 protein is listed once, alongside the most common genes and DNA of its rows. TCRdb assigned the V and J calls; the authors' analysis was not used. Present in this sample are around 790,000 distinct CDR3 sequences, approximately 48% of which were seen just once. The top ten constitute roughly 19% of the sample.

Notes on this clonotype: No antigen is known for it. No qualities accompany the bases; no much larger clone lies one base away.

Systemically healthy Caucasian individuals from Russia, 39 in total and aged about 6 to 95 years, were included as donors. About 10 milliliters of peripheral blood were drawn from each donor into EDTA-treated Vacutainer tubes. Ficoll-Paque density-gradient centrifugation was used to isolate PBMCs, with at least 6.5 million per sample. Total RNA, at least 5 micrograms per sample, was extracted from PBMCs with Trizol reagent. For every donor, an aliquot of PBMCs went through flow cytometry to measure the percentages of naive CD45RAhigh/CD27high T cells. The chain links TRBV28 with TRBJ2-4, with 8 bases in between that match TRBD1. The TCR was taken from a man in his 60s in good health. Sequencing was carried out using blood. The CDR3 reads CASSSTGVVRGIQYF. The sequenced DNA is TGTGCCAGCAGTTCGACAGGGGTGGTGCGGGGCATTCAGTACTTC. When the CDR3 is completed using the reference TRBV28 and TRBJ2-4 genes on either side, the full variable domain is DVKVTQSSRYLVKRTGEKVFLECVQDMDHENMFWYRQDPGLGLRLIYFSYDVKMKEKGDIPEGYSVSREKKERFSLILESASTNQTSMYLCASSSTGVVRGIQYFGAGTRLSVL.